Below, one TCR beta chain is given with its context. The method was immunoSEQ multiplex PCR; TCRdb's version includes in-frame clones alone and lacks a portion of them. The table lists around 150,000 clones, about 80% of them singletons. The data belong to a study of blood T cell repertoires in COVID-19. This clonotype originated in a human donor in a cohort sampled during active COVID-19. Input material: peripheral blood.

In DNA form, the CDR3 reads TGTGCCAGCGGGACAGGGCAAGGAAACACCATATATTTT. This gives the protein CASGTGQGNTIYF. The chain carries TRBV12-3 or TRBV12-4 and TRBJ1-3, with 9 bases matching TRBD1. CDR3 length: 13 residues. V was pared by 8 bases and J by 4 bases, with 3 bases of the junction left unmatched.